This T cell receptor (beta chain) was recorded in a study of blood T cell repertoires in COVID-19. Background on the study: Acute-phase and convalescent COVID-19 samples originated in the United States, Italy and Spain. Nucleic acid was either cDNA or gDNA, and it came from T cells, B-cell-depleted T cells, or PBMCs.

CDR1 and CDR2 from the germline V gene are MGHRA and YSYEKL. The length of the CDR3 is 15 residues. The V end lost 0 bases, the J end lost 10 bases, and 17 bases lay between the germline ends. As originally analysed: Reference gene primer amplification gave nucleated cell count estimates. The repertoire was sequenced with immunoSEQ multiplex PCR; TCRdb's copy has only in-frame clones and lacks some. Clonal size and the V and J genes are those of that table, whereas D and trimming came from the DNA. This table has approximately 92,000 clones, 70% to 90% appearing once. The material sequenced was peripheral blood. This rearrangement joins TRBV4-1 to TRBJ2-3, with TRBD1 as a possible D gene (6 bases). The clonotype originates from a woman aged 55-69 years in a cohort sampled during active or convalescent COVID-19. Written as DNA, the CDR3 is TGCGCCAGCAGCCAAGACTCACAGGGCGACGGAGCGCAGTATTTT. Protein product: CASSQDSQGDGAQYF.